Below, 15 T cell receptor beta chains from the same sample are listed, as sequenced in a study of cytomegalovirus exposure and HLA in healthy donors. Primers included in the PCR were 60 Vbeta and 13 Jbeta primers. TCRdb keeps only in-frame clones here, not all; method: immunoSEQ multiplex PCR. The repertoire holds some 120,000 clones, with 70% to 90% as singletons. The specimen was PBMCs. These receptor sequences come from a man aged 35-49 years in good health and CMV-seronegative.

The chain joins TRBV5-4 to TRBJ2-5; 7 bases fit TRBD2. V gave up 4 bases and J gave up 2 bases; unmatched junction bases: 8. The CDR3 has 15 amino acids. Germline loops: CDR1 SGHNT, CDR2 YYREEE (reference sequence). The CDR3 DNA follows: TGTGCCAGCAGCCTAGAGGGACTACGACAAGAGACCCAGTACTTC. This codes for CASSLEGLRQETQYF.

This clone was found a few times. The chain combines TRBV11-2 with TRBJ2-7; 11 bases agree with TRBD1. The CDR3 sequence is 15 residues long. V was clipped by 6 bases and J by 3 bases; unmatched bases: 7. Germline values: CDR1 SGHAT, CDR2 FQNNGV. This CDR3 is CASRRTGGGHYEQYF. CDR3 bases: TGTGCCAGCAGGCGGACAGGGGGCGGACACTACGAGCAGTACTTC.

The chain joins TRBV11-2 to TRBJ2-7; the match to TRBD2 covers 10 bases. This CDR3 spans 16 amino acids. From germline, CDR1 is SGHAT and CDR2 FQNNGV. J gave up 5 bases and V 2 bases, and 9 bases lay outside the gene matches. CDR3 DNA: TGTGCCAGCAGCTTACTTTCTAGCGGGGGTGGTAACGAGCAGTACTTC. It yields the protein CASSLLSSGGGNEQYF.

This clone was detected many times. The rearrangement uses TRBV2 and TRBJ1-4; the D is unclear. Germline-derived CDR1 and CDR2 are SNHLY and FYNNEI. This CDR3 spans 14 amino acids. V gave up 4 bases and J gave up 7 bases, with 13 bases separating them. The CDR3: CASSGLAASEKLFF. For the CDR3, the DNA is TGTGCCAGCAGTGGGTTGGCGGCCAGTGAAAAACTGTTTTTT.

V is TRBV2 and J is TRBJ2-7; 7 bases align to TRBD1. The CDR3 is 14 residues long. The germline V gene has CDR1 SNHLY and CDR2 FYNNEI. Losses at the gene ends were 1 base for V and 7 bases for J; bases not matched to a gene: 7. The CDR3 DNA reads TGTGCCAGCAGTGAAGAGTCAGGGGGTGATGAGCAGTACTTC. Its translation is CASSEESGGDEQYF. Looking up the rest from reference TRBV2 and TRBJ2-7 gives the full variable domain: EPEVTQTPSHQVTQMGQEVILRCVPISNHLYFYWYRQILGQKVEFLVSFYNNEISEKSEIFDDQFSVERPDGSNFTLKIRSTKLEDSAMYFCASSEESGGDEQYFGPGTRLTVT.

This chain uses TRBV10-3 with TRBJ2-1; D remains ambiguous. The length of the CDR3 is 13 residues. Trimming took off 0 bases at V and 4 bases at J, with 4 bases between the two ends. Germline V lookup: CDR1 ENHRY, CDR2 SYGVKD. CDR3 DNA sequence: TGTGCCATCAGTGAGTCACTTTACAATGAGCAGTTCTTC. It is translated as CAISESLYNEQFF.

The rearrangement joins TRBV5-1 to TRBJ2-7, with 8 nucleotides matching TRBD1. Germline loops: CDR1 SGHRS, CDR2 YFSETQ. Unmatched junction bases numbered 6, after V lost 4 bases and J lost 3 bases. The CDR3 totals 14 residues. The CDR3 protein is CASSTSDRVYEQYF. CDR3 nucleotide sequence: TGCGCCAGCAGCACGTCGGACAGGGTCTACGAGCAGTACTTC.

The chain carries TRBV5-1 and TRBJ1-6, with D tentatively TRBD1 (6 bases). Per germline, CDR1 SGHRS and CDR2 YFSETQ. Trimming took 4 bases from V and 0 from J, leaving 17 bases between them. This CDR3 has 18 residues. CDR3 DNA sequence: TGCGCCAGCAGCCTAGCGGACAGTGCCAGCTCCTATAATTCACCCCTCCACTTT. Protein sequence: CASSLADSASSYNSPLHF.

The chain employs TRBV13 and TRBJ2-3; a possible D gene is TRBD2 (7 bases). V was trimmed by 4 bases and J by 0 bases, leaving 17 bases between them. Germline V gives CDR1 PRHDT, CDR2 FYEKMQ (reference sequence). CDR3 length: 17 amino acids. Here the CDR3 reads CASSYNRGAASTDTQYF. CDR3 nucleotides: TGTGCCAGCAGCTATAATCGGGGGGCCGCGAGCACAGATACGCAGTATTTT.

The J gene is TRBJ1-5, the V gene TRBV5-6; TRBD1 matches 8 bases. The CDR3 is 15 residues long. Germline CDR1 and CDR2: SGHDT and YYEEEE. Losses at the gene ends were 4 bases for V and 6 bases for J; bases not matched to a gene: 9. CDR3 in amino acids: CASSGGQGAGQPQHF. The CDR3 coding sequence is TGTGCCAGCAGCGGAGGTCAGGGGGCCGGTCAGCCCCAGCATTTT.

With regard to this clone: One junction end disagrees with the germline gene, perhaps due to a read error. The V gene is TRBV10-1, the J gene TRBJ2-6, with TRBD2 as a possible D gene (6 bases). Looked up from germline, CDR1 is WNHNN and CDR2 is SYGVQD (reference sequence). The CDR3 runs to 15 residues. The CDR3 DNA sequence: TGCGCCAGCAGTGAGCGTGGGACTGGGGCCAACGGCCTGACTTTC. This translates into CASSERGTGANGLTF.

This clone was seen more than once but under ten times. This chain joins TRBV6-1 and TRBJ1-2, with TRBD1 as a possible D gene (6 bases). This CDR3 is 13 amino acids long. Trimming left V 6 bases short and J 8 bases short, with 16 bases between. CDR1 MNHNS and CDR2 SASEGT come from the germline V gene. The CDR3 DNA sequence: TGTGCCAGCAGCTTCGACCTTGGACAGGGCTACACCTTC. Protein product: CASSFDLGQGYTF.

This sequence joins TRBV11-2 and TRBJ2-5; tentatively, D is TRBD2 (6 bases). The CDR3 contains 14 residues. V lost 6 bases and J lost 7, with 18 bases in between. Germline-derived CDR1 and CDR2 are SGHAT and FQNNGV. The CDR3 protein is CASSGPREARTQYF. Written as DNA, the CDR3 is TGTGCCAGCAGTGGCCCCAGGGAGGCGAGGACCCAGTACTTC.

This clone was recorded only once. The V and J genes are TRBV7-2 and TRBJ2-7; D is unclear. The CDR3 is made up of 14 amino acids. Germline lookup yields CDR1 SGHTA and CDR2 FQGNSA. V was shortened by 1 base and J by 0 bases, with 7 bases between the two germline ends. CDR3 in DNA: TGTGCCAGCAGCTTAGAAACAGTCTCCTACGAGCAGTACTTC. Protein: CASSLETVSYEQYF.

This clone was observed a single time. V and J are TRBV7-2 and TRBJ2-7; D ambiguous. From germline, CDR1 is SGHTA and CDR2 FQGNSA. V shed 7 bases and J shed 0 bases, with 10 bases lying between them. The CDR3 loop spans 13 amino acids. This chain's CDR3 is CASTAYSSYEQYF. CDR3 DNA: TGTGCCAGCACCGCTTATAGCTCCTACGAGCAGTACTTC.